What follows is one TCR beta chain and its context. This sample is drawn from a study of blood T cell repertoires in COVID-19. The method was immunoSEQ multiplex PCR; TCRdb's version includes in-frame clones alone and lacks a portion of them. The data show a few hundred thousand clones, with just under 90% seen just once and approximately 9.3% held by the top ten. The receptor's source is a woman between 50 and 59 years old who had recovered from COVID-19. The specimen sequenced was PBMCs or T cells enriched from blood (not recorded which).

In nucleotides, the CDR3 is TGCAGCGGATTGGGATTAGGGGGCTCTGGAAACACCATATATTTT. This gives the protein CSGLGLGGSGNTIYF. The V and J genes are TRBV29-1 and TRBJ1-3; possible D gene TRBD1, 6 bases. V lost 7 bases to trimming and J lost 0 bases, with 16 bases between them. Germline lookup yields CDR1 SQVTM and CDR2 ANQGSEA. CDR3 size: 15 residues.